One and the same sample provided the 20 T cell receptor beta chains below, sequenced in a study of OX40 agonist ivuxolimab in advanced cancers. Assay used: immunoSEQ multiplex PCR; TCRdb lists only in-frame clones, some missing. Found here are approximately 79,000 clones, about 94% of them singletons; the top ten hold 20%. The sample in question was CD4+ or CD8+ T cells sorted from blood, obtained in a trial of the OX40 agonist ivuxolimab. The receptors were sampled from an adult with an advanced solid tumor such as melanoma, head and neck, liver or kidney cancer.

The CDR3 loop reads CASSLSTAQGNQPQHF. CDR3 nucleotide sequence: TGTGCCAGCAGCCTATCGACAGCGCAGGGCAATCAGCCCCAGCATTTT. The chain recombines TRBV7-6 with TRBJ1-5; TRBD1 is a possible D gene (5 bases). This CDR3 is 16 amino acids long. Trimming removed 5 bases at V and 2 bases at J, with 16 bases between. CDR1 is SGHVS, CDR2 FNYEAQ, per germline. Full variable domain (remainder filled in from reference TRBV7-6 and TRBJ1-5): GAGVSQSPRYKVTKRGQDVALRCDPISGHVSLYWYRQALGQGPEFLTYFNYEAQQDKSGLPNDRFSAERPEGSISTLTIQRTEQRDSAMYRCASSLSTAQGNQPQHFGDGTRLSIL.

The V and J genes are TRBV9 and TRBJ2-3; no clear D gene. The CDR3 contains 13 residues. Trimming removed 0 bases from V and 0 bases from J, with 2 bases in between. Germline loops: CDR1 SGDLS, CDR2 YYNGEE. CDR3 amino acids: CASSVASTDTQYF. CDR3 in DNA: TGTGCCAGCAGCGTAGCCAGCACAGATACGCAGTATTTT.

The chain links TRBV28 to TRBJ2-5; a possible D gene is TRBD2 (6 bases). Germline V CDR1 and CDR2: MDHEN, SYDVKM. V lost 6 bases and J lost 5, with 13 bases in between. The CDR3 length is 13 residues. CDR3 sequence (DNA): TGTGCCAGCAGGGAGGGGAACGGGGAGACCCAGTACTTC. It translates to CASREGNGETQYF.

The V gene is TRBV6-4, the J gene TRBJ1-1; TRBD1 might be the D (6 bases). This CDR3 region has 20 residues. V was trimmed by 2 bases and J by 0 bases, leaving 25 bases between them. Germline V gives CDR1 MRHNA, CDR2 SNTAGT. CDR3 nucleotides: TGTGCCAGCAGTGACCCGGGACACAGGAACTCGGACGGGGTGAACACTGAAGCTTTCTTT. The encoded protein is CASSDPGHRNSDGVNTEAFF.

The rearrangement uses TRBV28 and TRBJ2-5, with TRBD2 matching 10 bases. The V and J ends lost 6 bases and 2 bases, in that order; junction bases with no gene match: 18. CDR3 length: 19 residues. The germline V gene encodes CDR1 MDHEN and CDR2 SYDVKM. CDR3 loop: CASRPHSLAGGGVQETQYF. The CDR3, as DNA: TGTGCCAGCAGACCACACTCCTTAGCGGGAGGCGGGGTTCAAGAGACCCAGTACTTC.

In the case of this clone: Other DNA sequences of this sample code for an identical CDR3. The CDR3: CASGRVKTEAFF. The CDR3 bases are TGTGCCAGCGGCAGAGTAAAGACTGAAGCTTTCTTT. V is TRBV7-6 and J is TRBJ1-1, with no clear D. V dropped 8 bases and J dropped 5 bases, with 12 bases sitting between them. The CDR3 loop spans 12 amino acids. In germline, CDR1 is SGHVS, CDR2 FNYEAQ. Together with reference TRBV7-6 and TRBJ1-1, the CDR3 gives the full variable domain: GAGVSQSPRYKVTKRGQDVALRCDPISGHVSLYWYRQALGQGPEFLTYFNYEAQQDKSGLPNDRFSAERPEGSISTLTIQRTEQRDSAMYRCASGRVKTEAFFGQGTRLTVV.

The V gene is TRBV18, the J gene TRBJ1-5, with 9 bases fitting TRBD1. Germline values: CDR1 KGHSH, CDR2 LQKENI. This CDR3 is 22 amino acids long. The V gene end was trimmed by 3 bases and the J gene end by 0 bases; junction bases not matched to a gene: 21. The CDR3 region is CASSPNARDGTGTEYSNQPQHF. The CDR3 coding sequence is TGTGCCAGCTCACCCAATGCACGAGACGGGACAGGGACCGAGTATAGCAATCAGCCCCAGCATTTT.

The CDR3 DNA sequence: TGTGCCAGTGGGGACAGGGGCCAAGAGACCCAGTACTTC. Translated, it gives CASGDRGQETQYF. The genes are TRBV19 and TRBJ2-5, with 10 nucleotides matching TRBD1. The J segment lost 1 base and the V segment lost 8 bases, leaving 1 base of the junction unmatched. Per the germline V gene, CDR1 is LNHDA and CDR2 is SQIVND (reference sequence). This CDR3 contains 13 residues.

Note on this clone: The junction departs from the called germline gene at one end, perhaps through a read error. This chain connects TRBV7-7 to TRBJ2-7; a weak D match, TRBD2 (6 bases). Germline V gene data show CDR1 as SSHAT and CDR2 as FNYEAQ (reference sequence). The CDR3 covers 14 residues. CDR3 sequence (DNA): TGTGCTAGCAGCTTAGCGGAGGGATCGGACGAGCAGTACTTC. It encodes CASSLAEGSDEQYF.

V gene TRBV20-1 combines with J gene TRBJ2-1; TRBD2 matches 7 bases. V dropped 2 bases and J dropped 9; count of bases not matched to a gene: 1. There are 11 residues in the CDR3. Germline CDR1 DFQATT, CDR2 SNEGSKA (reference sequence). The DNA for the CDR3 is TGCAGTGCTAGAACGGGGGGTGAGCAGTTCTTC. Amino acid sequence: CSARTGGEQFF.

The rearrangement uses TRBV6-5 and TRBJ2-7, with D perhaps matching TRBD2 (7 bases). The CDR3 is made up of 15 amino acids. Per germline, CDR1 MNHEY and CDR2 SVGAGI. Trimming removed 7 bases at V and 1 base at J, with 17 bases between. This CDR3 is CASTSLAGASYEQYF. The DNA of the CDR3 is TGTGCCAGCACCTCCCTTGCGGGGGCTTCCTACGAGCAGTACTTC.

This chain uses TRBV5-6 with TRBJ1-2; D remains unclear. The V gene lost 3 bases and the J gene lost 5 bases, with 8 bases spanning the gap. The CDR3 contains 12 residues. CDR1 is SGHDT, CDR2 YYEEEE, per germline. CDR3 DNA sequence: TGTGCCAGCAGCTATTCGGTATATGGCTACACCTTC. Amino acid sequence: CASSYSVYGYTF.

The genes are TRBV9 and TRBJ1-5; TRBD1 is a possible D gene (5 bases). This CDR3 is built from 15 residues. Germline assignment: CDR1 SGDLS and CDR2 YYNGEE. The germline V and J ends were trimmed by 0 bases and 6 bases, with 13 bases remaining between them. The CDR3 coding sequence is TGTGCCAGCAGCGTAGATGGTGGGGCTGGTCAGCCCCAGCATTTT. It yields the protein CASSVDGGAGQPQHF.

The chain carries TRBV19 and TRBJ2-7; TRBD2 is a possible D gene (6 bases). The CDR3 spans 17 residues. The V end lost 6 bases, the J end lost 2 bases, and 23 bases lay between the germline ends. Germline values: CDR1 LNHDA, CDR2 SQIVND (reference sequence). CDR3 DNA sequence: TGTGCCAGTAGCTTCTATGCCCTCGGGACTGCTGCCTACGAGCAGTACTTC. Translation gives CASSFYALGTAAYEQYF.

For this clone: Other DNA sequences of this sample code for an identical CDR3. This chain uses TRBV29-1 with TRBJ2-7; 7 bases are a match to TRBD2. Per the germline V gene, CDR1 is SQVTM and CDR2 is ANQGSEA. The CDR3 spans 15 residues. V trimming: 2 bases; J trimming: 3 bases; junction bases outside the gene matches: 10. CDR3 in amino acids: CSVESGVRGDYEQYF. CDR3 sequence (DNA): TGCAGCGTTGAATCGGGGGTTCGGGGGGACTACGAGCAGTACTTC.

This rearrangement joins TRBV4-1 to TRBJ1-2, with 7 bases identical to TRBD1. In germline, CDR1 is MGHRA, CDR2 YSYEKL. V dropped 0 bases and J dropped 5; count of bases not matched to a gene: 6. The CDR3 contains 15 residues. CDR3 sequence: CASSQEATGWYGYTF. CDR3 in DNA: TGCGCCAGCAGCCAAGAAGCGACAGGGTGGTATGGCTACACCTTC.

The chain combines TRBV21-1 with TRBJ1-5; the table calls TRBD1, which could not be checked here. TRBV21-1 is deemed a pseudogene. This CDR3 comprises 15 residues. In nucleotides, the CDR3 is TGTGCCAGCAGCAAAAAGAGTGGACAGGGGCCGCCCCAGCATTTT. Translation: CASSKKSGQGPPQHF.

The chain links TRBV11-1 to TRBJ2-7, with 9 bases lining up with TRBD1. Germline V CDR1 and CDR2: SGHAT, FQDESV (reference sequence). V lost 3 bases to trimming and J lost 4 bases; unmatched junction nucleotides: 19. The CDR3 extends over 19 amino acids. CDR3 protein: CASSFELSFVGTGTYEQYF. In DNA form, the CDR3 reads TGTGCCAGCAGCTTCGAGCTGTCGTTCGTGGGGACAGGGACTTACGAGCAGTACTTC.

The table lists this clone with a count of one. V and J are TRBV29-1 and TRBJ2-7; 9 positions agree with TRBD2. CDR3 size: 14 residues. Losses at the gene ends were 1 base for V and 3 bases for J; bases not matched to a gene: 4. Germline V gives CDR1 SQVTM, CDR2 ANQGSEA. The CDR3 sequence is CSVEGLADRYEQYF. CDR3 nucleotides: TGCAGCGTTGAAGGACTAGCGGACCGCTACGAGCAGTACTTC.

This clone was seen a handful of times. The chain combines TRBV7-9 with TRBJ1-6; D remains ambiguous. CDR1 and CDR2 (germline): SEHNR, FQNEAQ (reference sequence). V was clipped by 5 bases and J by 7 bases, with 9 bases between them. This CDR3 region has 13 residues. CDR3 coding DNA: TGTGCCAGCAGCCAGGAGGGAAATTCACCCCTCCACTTT. It yields the protein CASSQEGNSPLHF.